Shown below are 16 T cell receptor beta chains from a single sample sequenced in a study of T-cell reconstitution after alpha-beta-depleted transplantation in children (TCRdb year 2016). The library was prepared using PCR. Sequencing was carried out with an Illumina HiSeq 2500. TCR library preparation used molecular barcoding, with unique molecular identifiers applied to normalize quantification of the TCRbeta repertoire. TCRdb cleaned the public reads at Q25 with fastp, built clones with MiXCR and kept in-frame beta chains. Rows are combined by CDR3 protein, so each entry shows the most common genes and DNA. The sample records 610,000 or so distinct CDR3 sequences, 20% to 30% of which are singletons. The ten largest clones take up under 45% of the sample. Sample treatment or condition, as interpreted from the label and publication: allogeneic hematopoietic cell transplantation with graft depleted of TCRalphabeta T cells and CD19 B cells.

The specimen comprised PBMCs, sampled before TCRalphabeta/CD19-depleted stem cell transplant. These receptors came from a boy younger than two with Wiskott-Aldrich syndrome, due to receive a stem cell transplant.

The chain recombines TRBV4-2 with TRBJ2-5, with TRBD2 identical over 7 bases. Germline V gives CDR1 LGHNA, CDR2 YNFKEQ. Trimming took 5 bases from V and 4 from J; bases not matched to a gene: 4. The CDR3 covers 13 residues. The CDR3 region has the DNA TGTGCCAGCAGCGCGACTAGCCCAGAGACCCAGTACTTC. Translation gives CASSATSPETQYF.

This chain uses TRBV5-1 with TRBJ1-3; D is unresolved. This CDR3 spans 14 amino acids. Germline CDR1 and CDR2: SGHRS and YFSETQ. V was shortened by 2 bases and J by 2 bases, with 8 bases between the two germline ends. The CDR3 nucleotides are TGCGCCAGCAGCTTTGAAGGGACTGGAAACACCATATATTTT. The encoded protein is CASSFEGTGNTIYF.

This clonotype has just a few counts. V is TRBV6-6 and J is TRBJ1-2; TRBD1 matches 8 bases. This CDR3 has 13 amino acids. The germline V gene has CDR1 MNHNY and CDR2 SVGAGI (reference sequence). Trimming took 6 bases from V and 4 from J; bases not matched to a gene: 4. The chain's CDR3 is CASRMGQVYGYTF. CDR3 bases: TGTGCCAGCAGGATGGGACAGGTCTATGGCTACACCTTC.

V usage is TRBV29-1 and J usage is TRBJ2-5; a possible D gene is TRBD1 (6 bases). CDR1 and CDR2 (germline): SQVTM, ANQGSEA. There are 13 residues in the CDR3. The V gene lost 3 bases and the J gene lost 2 bases, with 10 bases spanning the gap. The CDR3: CSVDPQGQETQYF. The CDR3 nucleotides read TGCAGCGTTGACCCCCAGGGGCAAGAGACCCAGTACTTC.

This CDR3 is CASSGTGTYTFF. In DNA form, the CDR3 reads TGCGCCAGCAGCGGAACCGGGACATATACCTTCTTC. The chain is built from TRBV5-1 and TRBJ2-1, with D possibly matching TRBD1 (6 bases). Trimming shortened V by 4 bases and J by 16 bases, and 18 bases separated the two germline ends. The germline CDR1 and CDR2 sequences are SGHRS and YFSETQ. CDR3 size: 12 residues.

The chain carries TRBV27 and TRBJ2-1; tentatively, D is TRBD2 (6 bases). There are 13 residues in the CDR3. The V gene lost 6 bases and the J gene lost 8 bases, with 14 bases spanning the gap. CDR1 and CDR2 from the germline V gene are MNHEY and SMNVEV (reference sequence). CDR3 DNA: TGTGCCAGCAGGAGACTAGGGCACGATGAGCAGTTCTTC. Translated, it gives CASRRLGHDEQFF.

This clonotype was found many times. The V call is TRBV5-1, the J call TRBJ2-5; D may be TRBD1 or TRBD2 (5 bases each). Trimming shortened V by 1 base and J by 5 bases, and 9 bases separated the two germline ends. Germline V gene lookup returns CDR1 SGHRS and CDR2 YFSETQ. CDR3 size: 13 residues. CDR3 loop: CASSLRGDETQYF. The DNA of the CDR3 is TGCGCCAGCAGCTTGCGAGGGGACGAGACCCAGTACTTC.

This clonotype was seen only a few times. CDR3 nucleotides: TGCGCCAGCAGCCAAGAAGTAGGTATGAACACTGAAGCTTTCTTT. Its translation is CASSQEVGMNTEAFF. The chain joins TRBV4-1 to TRBJ1-1; no clear D. Germline CDR1 reads MGHRA; CDR2 reads YSYEKL. The CDR3 has 15 amino acids. V was cut by 0 bases and J by 0 bases, with 8 bases left in between.

As to this clonotype: An end of the junction differs from the germline gene, which may be a read error. This chain joins TRBV28 and TRBJ2-7; D remains ambiguous. Germline loops: CDR1 MDHEN, CDR2 SYDVKM. The CDR3 length is 12 residues. DNA for the CDR3: TGTGCCAGCCGTTTGTTTTCGATGGGGCAGTACTTC. Translated, it gives CASRLFSMGQYF.

The rearrangement joins TRBV24-1 to TRBJ2-1, with D unclear. Trimming cost V 2 bases and J 2 bases, with 9 bases left between them. CDR1 and CDR2 (germline): KGHDR, SFDVKD. The CDR3 runs to 15 residues. DNA of the CDR3: TGTGCCACCAGTGATTCGCGGAGTGCCTACAATGAGCAGTTCTTC. This gives the protein CATSDSRSAYNEQFF.

In this sample, this clonotype turned up a few times. The chain combines TRBV5-1 with TRBJ2-7, with D tentatively TRBD2 (6 bases). The CDR3 extends over 15 amino acids. Germline lookup yields CDR1 SGHRS and CDR2 YFSETQ. V gave up 0 bases and J gave up 6 bases, with 16 bases separating them. Here the CDR3 reads CASSLAGLARSEQYF. In DNA form, the CDR3 reads TGCGCCAGCAGCTTGGCCGGCCTAGCGCGAAGCGAGCAGTACTTC.

The gene calls are TRBV5-5 and TRBJ1-4; 9 bases map to TRBD1. Losses at the gene ends were 4 bases for V and 10 bases for J; bases not matched to a gene: 2. Germline V gives CDR1 SGHKS, CDR2 YYEKEE (reference sequence). The CDR3 consists of 12 residues. CDR3 region: CASSRQGGKLFF. CDR3 bases: TGTGCCAGCAGCCGACAGGGGGGAAAACTGTTTTTT.

The genes are TRBV28 and TRBJ2-1; D may correspond to TRBD1 or TRBD2 (7 bases each). CDR3 size: 16 residues. Germline assignment: CDR1 MDHEN and CDR2 SYDVKM. Trimming stripped 6 bases from V and 2 bases from J, with 17 bases between. Here the CDR3 reads CASRSQGSGAYNEQFF. Written as DNA, the CDR3 is TGTGCCAGCAGGTCACAGGGGAGCGGGGCCTACAATGAGCAGTTCTTC.

This clonotype appeared a few times. V and J are TRBV3-1 and TRBJ2-1; 11 positions match TRBD2. CDR3 length equals 15 residues. V shed 6 bases, J shed 6 bases, and the junction held 7 bases outside the gene matches. CDR1 and CDR2 from the germline V gene are LGHDT and YNNKEL (reference sequence). The CDR3 DNA reads TGTGCCAGCAGACCACTAGCGGGAGCGGTCAATGAGCAGTTCTTC. It yields the protein CASRPLAGAVNEQFF.

The V gene is TRBV5-1, the J gene TRBJ2-1, with a tentative D call TRBD1 (7 bases). Germline V gene lookup returns CDR1 SGHRS and CDR2 YFSETQ. V dropped 6 bases and J dropped 0 bases, with 13 bases sitting between them. This CDR3 contains 15 residues. The CDR3 DNA reads TGCGCCAGCATTCCAGGGGGGAGCTCCTACAATGAGCAGTTCTTC. Protein product: CASIPGGSSYNEQFF.

This clonotype was detected only a few times. The V gene is TRBV7-6, the J gene TRBJ2-1; 7 bases align to TRBD1. The CDR3 is made up of 17 amino acids. J was trimmed by 2 bases and V by 4 bases; bases with no gene match: 11. Germline V lookup: CDR1 SGHVS, CDR2 FNYEAQ. CDR3 region: CASSSVRGSWAYNEQFF. The CDR3 region has the DNA TGTGCCAGCAGCTCAGTCAGGGGGAGTTGGGCCTACAATGAGCAGTTCTTC.